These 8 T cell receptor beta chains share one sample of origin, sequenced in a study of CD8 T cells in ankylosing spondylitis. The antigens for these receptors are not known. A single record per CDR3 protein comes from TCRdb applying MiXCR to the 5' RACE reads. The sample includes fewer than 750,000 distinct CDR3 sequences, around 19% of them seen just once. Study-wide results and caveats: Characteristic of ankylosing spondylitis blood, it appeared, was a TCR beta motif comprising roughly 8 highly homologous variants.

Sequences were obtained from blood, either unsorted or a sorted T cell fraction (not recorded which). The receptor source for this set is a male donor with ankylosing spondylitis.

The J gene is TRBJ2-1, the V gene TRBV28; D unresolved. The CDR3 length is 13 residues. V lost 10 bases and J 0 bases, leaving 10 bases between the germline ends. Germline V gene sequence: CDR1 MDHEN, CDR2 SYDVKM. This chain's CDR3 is CATTMSSYNEQFF. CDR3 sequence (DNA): TGTGCCACGACCATGAGCTCCTACAATGAGCAGTTCTTC. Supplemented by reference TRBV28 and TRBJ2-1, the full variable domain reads DVKVTQSSRYLVKRTGEKVFLECVQDMDHENMFWYRQDPGLGLRLIYFSYDVKMKEKGDIPEGYSVSREKKERFSLILESASTNQTSMYLCATTMSSYNEQFFGPGTRLTVL.

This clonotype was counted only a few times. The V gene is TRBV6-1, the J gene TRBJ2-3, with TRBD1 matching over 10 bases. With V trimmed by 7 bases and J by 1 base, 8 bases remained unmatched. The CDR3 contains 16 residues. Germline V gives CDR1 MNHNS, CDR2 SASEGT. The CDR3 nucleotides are TGTGCCAGCACCGGAAGGGGGACAGGGGGCACAGATACGCAGTATTTT. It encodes CASTGRGTGGTDTQYF.

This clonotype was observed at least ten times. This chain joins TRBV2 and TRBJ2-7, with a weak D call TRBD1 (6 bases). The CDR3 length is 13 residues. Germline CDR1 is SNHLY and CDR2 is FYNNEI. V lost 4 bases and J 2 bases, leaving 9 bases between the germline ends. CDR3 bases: TGTGCCAGCAGTGGGACAGCCCCCTACGAGCAGTACTTC. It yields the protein CASSGTAPYEQYF.

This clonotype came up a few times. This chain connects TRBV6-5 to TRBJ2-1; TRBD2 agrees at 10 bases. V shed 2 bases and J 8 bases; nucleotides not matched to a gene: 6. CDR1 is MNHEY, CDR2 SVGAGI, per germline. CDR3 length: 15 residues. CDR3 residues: CASSYGSGRTDEQFF. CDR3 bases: TGTGCCAGCAGTTACGGTAGCGGGAGGACGGATGAGCAGTTCTTC.

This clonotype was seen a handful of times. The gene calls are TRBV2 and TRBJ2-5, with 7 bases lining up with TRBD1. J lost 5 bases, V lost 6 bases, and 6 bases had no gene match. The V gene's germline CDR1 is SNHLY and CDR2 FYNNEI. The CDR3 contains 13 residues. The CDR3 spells CASSEGARETQYF. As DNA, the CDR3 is TGTGCCAGCAGCGAGGGGGCGCGGGAGACCCAGTACTTC. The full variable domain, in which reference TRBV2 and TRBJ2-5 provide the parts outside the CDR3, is EPEVTQTPSHQVTQMGQEVILRCVPISNHLYFYWYRQILGQKVEFLVSFYNNEISEKSEIFDDQFSVERPDGSNFTLKIRSTKLEDSAMYFCASSEGARETQYFGPGTRLLVL.

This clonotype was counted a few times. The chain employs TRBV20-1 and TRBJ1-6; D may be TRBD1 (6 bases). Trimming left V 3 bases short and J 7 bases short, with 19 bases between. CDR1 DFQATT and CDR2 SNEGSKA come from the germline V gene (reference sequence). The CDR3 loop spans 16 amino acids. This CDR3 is CSASQQGGTGNSPLHF. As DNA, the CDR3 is TGCAGTGCTAGCCAACAAGGGGGGACCGGGAATTCACCCCTCCACTTT.

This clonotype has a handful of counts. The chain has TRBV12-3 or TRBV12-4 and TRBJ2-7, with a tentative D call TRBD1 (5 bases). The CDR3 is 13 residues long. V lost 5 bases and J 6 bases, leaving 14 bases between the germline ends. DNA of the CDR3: TGTGCCAGCAGTCTCCAGGGTGCAGGCGAGCAGTACTTC. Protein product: CASSLQGAGEQYF.

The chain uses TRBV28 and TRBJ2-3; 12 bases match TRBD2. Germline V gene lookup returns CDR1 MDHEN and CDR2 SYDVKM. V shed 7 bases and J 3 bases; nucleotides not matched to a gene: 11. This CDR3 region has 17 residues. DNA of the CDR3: TGTGCCAGCACCCCCCGGGCTAGCGGGAGGGAAACAGATACGCAGTATTTT. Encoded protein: CASTPRASGRETDTQYF.